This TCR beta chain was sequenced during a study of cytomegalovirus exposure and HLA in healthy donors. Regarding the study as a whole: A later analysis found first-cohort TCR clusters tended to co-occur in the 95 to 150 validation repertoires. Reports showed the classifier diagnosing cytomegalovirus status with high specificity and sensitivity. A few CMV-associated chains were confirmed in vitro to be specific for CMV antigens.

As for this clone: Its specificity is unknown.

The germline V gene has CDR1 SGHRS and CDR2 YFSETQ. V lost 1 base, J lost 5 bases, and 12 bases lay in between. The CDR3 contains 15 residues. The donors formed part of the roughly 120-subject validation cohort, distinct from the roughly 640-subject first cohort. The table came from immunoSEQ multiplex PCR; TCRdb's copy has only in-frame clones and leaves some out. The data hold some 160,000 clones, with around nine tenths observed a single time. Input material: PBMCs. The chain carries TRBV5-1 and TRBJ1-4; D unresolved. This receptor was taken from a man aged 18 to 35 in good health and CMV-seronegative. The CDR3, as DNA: TGCGCCAGCAGCTTGACCAGCGTTATAAATGAAAAACTGTTTTTT. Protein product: CASSLTSVINEKLFF.